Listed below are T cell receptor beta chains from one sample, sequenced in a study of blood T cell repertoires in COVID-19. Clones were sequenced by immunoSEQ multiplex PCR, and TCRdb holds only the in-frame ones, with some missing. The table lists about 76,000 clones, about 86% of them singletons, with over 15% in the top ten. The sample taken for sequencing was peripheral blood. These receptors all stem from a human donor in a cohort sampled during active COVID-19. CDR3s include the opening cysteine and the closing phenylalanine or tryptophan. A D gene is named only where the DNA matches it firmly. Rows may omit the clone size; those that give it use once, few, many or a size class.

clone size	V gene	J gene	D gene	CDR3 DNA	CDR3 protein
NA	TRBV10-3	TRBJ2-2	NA	TGTGCCATCAGTGGGACGGAGGGGACCGGGGAGCTGTTTTTT	CAISGTEGTGELFF
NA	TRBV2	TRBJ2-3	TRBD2	TGTGCCAGCACTTGGTCTAGCGGGGATAGCACAGATACGCAGTATTTT	CASTWSSGDSTDTQYF
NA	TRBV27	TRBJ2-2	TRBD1	TGTGCCAGCAGTCGCCCACAGGGGGCGGGCACCGGGGAGCTGTTTTTT	CASSRPQGAGTGELFF
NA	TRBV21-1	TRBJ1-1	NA	TGTGCCAGCAGCCCTAATCAACAGGGGTCAAACACTGAAGCTTTCTTT	CASSPNQQGSNTEAFF
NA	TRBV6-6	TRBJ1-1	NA	TGTGCCAGCAGTTCGGGGTTGAACACTGAAGCTTTCTTT	CASSSGLNTEAFF
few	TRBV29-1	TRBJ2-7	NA	TGCAGCGCCTCAAGGGAGAAGAGCTCCTACGAGCAGTACTTC	CSASREKSSYEQYF
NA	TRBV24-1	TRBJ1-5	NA	TGTGCCACCAGTGCCCGCGGCTCCGAAGGGGATCAGCCCCAGCATTTT	CATSARGSEGDQPQHF
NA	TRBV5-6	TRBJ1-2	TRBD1	TGTGCCACCACCCTAGGACAGGGGACTAGCTATGGCTACACCTTC	CATTLGQGTSYGYTF
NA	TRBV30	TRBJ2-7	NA	TGTGCCTGGAGTGTTGCGGGGTTCGGCGAGCAGTACTTC	CAWSVAGFGEQYF
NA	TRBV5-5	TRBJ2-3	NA	TGTGCAGATAAAGCGGATTTAAGCACAGATACGCAGTATTTT	CADKADLSTDTQYF
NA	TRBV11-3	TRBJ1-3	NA	TGTGCCAGCAGCCCCCCCGGGGGAAATCGAGCGGGAAACACCATATATTTT	CASSPPGGNRAGNTIYF
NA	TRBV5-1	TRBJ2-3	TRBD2	TGCGCCAGCAGCCCCGGGACTAGCGGGGGCACAGATACGCAGTATTTT	CASSPGTSGGTDTQYF
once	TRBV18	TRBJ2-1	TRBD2	TGTGCCAGCTGGCCGAGCGGGGGAACCTACAATGAGCAGTTCTTC	CASWPSGGTYNEQFF
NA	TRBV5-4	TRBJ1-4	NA	TGTGCCAGCAGCCCAACAGCGGGGTCAGGTGAAAAACTGTTTTTT	CASSPTAGSGEKLFF
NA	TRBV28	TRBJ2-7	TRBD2	TGTGCCAGCAGTTTTGCCCCGCGGGAGGGCTCCTACGAGCAGTACTTC	CASSFAPREGSYEQYF
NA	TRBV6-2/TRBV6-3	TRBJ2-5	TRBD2	TGTGCCAGCAGTTACCCCGGACTAGCGGGGGGTTTAGAGACCCAGTACTTC	CASSYPGLAGGLETQYF
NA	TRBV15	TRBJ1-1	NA	TGTGCCACCAGCAGAGGATCTCTGGGGGGCACTGAAGCTTTCTTT	CATSRGSLGGTEAFF
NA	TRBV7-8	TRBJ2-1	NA	TGTGCCAGCAGCTTAGCGGTAGGACTGGGATCCTACAATGAGCAGTTCTTC	CASSLAVGLGSYNEQFF
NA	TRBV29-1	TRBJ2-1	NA	TGCAGCGTAGACAGGTGGCCCTACAATGAGCAGTTCTTC	CSVDRWPYNEQFF
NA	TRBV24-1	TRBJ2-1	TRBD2	TGTGCCACCAGTGAGGAGGGAGGGACTAGCGAGAGGAATGAGCAGTTCTTC	CATSEEGGTSERNEQFF
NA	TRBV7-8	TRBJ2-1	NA	TGTGCCAGCAGCACAGGGACGGAACTTAGCTCCTACAATGAGCAGTTCTTC	CASSTGTELSSYNEQFF
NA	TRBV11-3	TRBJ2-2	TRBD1	TGTGCCAGCAGCCCGGGACAGGTGTTCCTTTGGTCGAACACCGGGGAGCTGTTTTTT	CASSPGQVFLWSNTGELFF
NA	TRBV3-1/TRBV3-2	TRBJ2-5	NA	TGTGCCAGCAGCCAAGGGGACTCCCGGTCATGGGAGACCCAGTACTTC	CASSQGDSRSWETQYF
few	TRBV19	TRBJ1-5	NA	TGTGCCAGTAGTATCCGGGACTCCAGACAGCCCCAGCATTTT	CASSIRDSRQPQHF
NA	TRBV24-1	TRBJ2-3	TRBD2	TGTGCCACCAGTGATCCCGGGACTAGCGGGCACGGCACAGATACGCAGTATTTT	CATSDPGTSGHGTDTQYF
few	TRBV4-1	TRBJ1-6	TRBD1	TGCGCCAGCAGCCCCTCACCCTTGGACAGGGGTAAGTCACCCCTCCACTTT	CASSPSPLDRGKSPLHF
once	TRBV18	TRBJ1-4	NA	TGTGCCAGCTCACCGGCCGGGGTCGGCGGTGAAAAACTGTTTTTT	CASSPAGVGGEKLFF
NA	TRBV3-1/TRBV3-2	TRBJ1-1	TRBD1	TGTGCCAGCAGCCCGCGGGACAGGGTGAACACTGAAGCTTTCTTT	CASSPRDRVNTEAFF
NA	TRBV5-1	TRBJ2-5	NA	TGCGCCAGCAGCTTGGGACAGGCACAAGAGACCCAGTACTTC	CASSLGQAQETQYF
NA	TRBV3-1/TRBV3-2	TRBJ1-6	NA	TGTGCCAGCAGTCCAGGGTATAATTCACCCCTCCACTTT	CASSPGYNSPLHF
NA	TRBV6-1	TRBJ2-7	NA	TGTGCCAGCAGTGAAATAAGCAGGGGCGAGCAGTACTTC	CASSEISRGEQYF